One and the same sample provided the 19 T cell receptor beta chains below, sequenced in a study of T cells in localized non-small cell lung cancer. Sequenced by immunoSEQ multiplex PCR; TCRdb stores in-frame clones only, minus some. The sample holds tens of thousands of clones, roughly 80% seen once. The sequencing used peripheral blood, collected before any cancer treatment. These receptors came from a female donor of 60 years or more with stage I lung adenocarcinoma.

The CDR3 DNA is TGTGCCAGTAGCACTTGGGGGCAGCCCCAGCATTTT. It codes for CASSTWGQPQHF. V and J are TRBV19 and TRBJ1-5; D possibly corresponds to TRBD1 (5 bases). This CDR3 has 12 amino acids. The germline V gene encodes CDR1 LNHDA and CDR2 SQIVND (reference sequence). The germline V and J ends were trimmed by 6 bases and 7 bases, with 10 bases remaining between them.

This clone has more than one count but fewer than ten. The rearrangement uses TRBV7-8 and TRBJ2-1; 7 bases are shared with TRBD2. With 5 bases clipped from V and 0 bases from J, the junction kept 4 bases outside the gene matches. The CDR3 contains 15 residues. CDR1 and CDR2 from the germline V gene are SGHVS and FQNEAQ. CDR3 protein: CASSNGRISYNEQFF. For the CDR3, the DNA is TGTGCCAGCAGCAACGGGAGGATCTCCTACAATGAGCAGTTCTTC.

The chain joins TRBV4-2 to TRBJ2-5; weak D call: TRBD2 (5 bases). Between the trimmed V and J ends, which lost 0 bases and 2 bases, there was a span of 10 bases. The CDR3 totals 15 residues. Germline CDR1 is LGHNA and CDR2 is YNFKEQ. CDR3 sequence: CASSQDFRGQETQYF. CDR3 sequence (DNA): TGTGCCAGCAGCCAAGATTTCCGGGGACAAGAGACCCAGTACTTC.

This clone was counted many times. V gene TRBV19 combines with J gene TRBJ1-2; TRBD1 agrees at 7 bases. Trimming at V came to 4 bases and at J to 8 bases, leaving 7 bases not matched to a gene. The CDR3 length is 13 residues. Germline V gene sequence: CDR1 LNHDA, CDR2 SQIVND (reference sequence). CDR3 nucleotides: TGTGCCAGTAGTAGGAACAGGGGCACGGGCTACACCTTC. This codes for CASSRNRGTGYTF.

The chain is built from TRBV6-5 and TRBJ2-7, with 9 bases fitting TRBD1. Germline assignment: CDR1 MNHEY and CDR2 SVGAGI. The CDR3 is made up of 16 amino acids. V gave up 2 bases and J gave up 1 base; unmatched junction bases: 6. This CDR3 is CASSYHQQGASYEQYF. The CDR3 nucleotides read TGTGCCAGCAGTTACCACCAACAGGGGGCATCCTACGAGCAGTACTTC.

The CDR3 DNA reads TGTGCCAGCAGCTTCTACCTAGCGGGAGGGGGATCAGATACGCAGTATTTT. It codes for CASSFYLAGGGSDTQYF. V is TRBV5-8 and J is TRBJ2-3; 12 nucleotides agree with TRBD2. Germline assignment: CDR1 SGHTS and CDR2 YDEGEE. The trim removed 2 bases at V and 4 bases at J, leaving 8 bases unmatched. This CDR3 region has 17 residues.

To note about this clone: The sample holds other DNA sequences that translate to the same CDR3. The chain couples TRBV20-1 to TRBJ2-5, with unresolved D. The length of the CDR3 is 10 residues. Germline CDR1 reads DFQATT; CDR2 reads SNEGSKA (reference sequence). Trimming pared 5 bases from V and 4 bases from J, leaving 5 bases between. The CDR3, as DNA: TGCAGTGCTCGGAGAGAGACCCAGTACTTC. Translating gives CSARRETQYF.

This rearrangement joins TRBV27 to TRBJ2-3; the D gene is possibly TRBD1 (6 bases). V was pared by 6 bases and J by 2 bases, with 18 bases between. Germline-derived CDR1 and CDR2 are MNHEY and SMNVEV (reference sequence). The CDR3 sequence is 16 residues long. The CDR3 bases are TGTGCCAGCAGCCCGGGGAGAGGACAGAACACAGATACGCAGTATTTT. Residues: CASSPGRGQNTDTQYF.

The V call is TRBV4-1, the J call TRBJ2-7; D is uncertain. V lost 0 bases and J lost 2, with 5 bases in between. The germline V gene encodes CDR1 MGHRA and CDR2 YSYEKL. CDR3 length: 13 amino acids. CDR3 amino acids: CASSQESPYEQYF. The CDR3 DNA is TGCGCCAGCAGCCAAGAATCACCCTACGAGCAGTACTTC.

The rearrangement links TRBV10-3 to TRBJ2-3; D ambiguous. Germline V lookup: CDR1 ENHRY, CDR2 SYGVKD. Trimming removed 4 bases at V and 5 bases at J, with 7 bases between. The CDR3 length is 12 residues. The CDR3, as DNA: TGTGCCATCAGTGTTAACGGAGATACGCAGTATTTT. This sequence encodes CAISVNGDTQYF.

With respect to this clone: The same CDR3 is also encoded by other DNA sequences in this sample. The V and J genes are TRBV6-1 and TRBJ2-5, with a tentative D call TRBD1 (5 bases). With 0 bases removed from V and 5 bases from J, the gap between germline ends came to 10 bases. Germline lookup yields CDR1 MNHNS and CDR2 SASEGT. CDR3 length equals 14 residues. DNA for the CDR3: TGTGCCAGCAGTGAAGCAGGGGCTCAGGAGACCCAGTACTTC. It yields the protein CASSEAGAQETQYF.

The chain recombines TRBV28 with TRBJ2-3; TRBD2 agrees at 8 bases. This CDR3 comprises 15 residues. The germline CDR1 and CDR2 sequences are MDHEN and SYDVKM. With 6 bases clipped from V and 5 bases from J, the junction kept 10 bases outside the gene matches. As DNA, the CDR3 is TGTGCCAGCAGCCTCCGAGTGGCGGGAGGAGATACGCAGTATTTT. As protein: CASSLRVAGGDTQYF.

The CDR3 region has the DNA TGTGCCAGCAGCTTATCGGGGGCCCAAAACATTCAGTACTTC. Translated, it gives CASSLSGAQNIQYF. The chain is built from TRBV11-2 and TRBJ2-4, with D perhaps being TRBD1 or TRBD2 (6 bases each). Trimming pared 2 bases from V and 5 bases from J, leaving 10 bases between. Germline CDR1 SGHAT, CDR2 FQNNGV. The CDR3 has 14 residues.

CDR3 in DNA: TGCGCCAGCAGCCCGGGGACAGGGCTGTATTCACCCCTCCACTTT. Amino acid sequence: CASSPGTGLYSPLHF. The chain carries TRBV5-1 and TRBJ1-6; the match to TRBD1 covers 9 bases. The CDR3 extends over 15 amino acids. The J segment lost 8 bases and the V segment lost 4 bases, leaving 7 bases of the junction unmatched. Per the germline V gene, CDR1 is SGHRS and CDR2 is YFSETQ.

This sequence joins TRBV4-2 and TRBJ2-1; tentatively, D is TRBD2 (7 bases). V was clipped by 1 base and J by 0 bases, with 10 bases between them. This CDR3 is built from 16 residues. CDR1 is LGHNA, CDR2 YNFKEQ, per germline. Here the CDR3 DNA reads TGTGCCAGCAGCCAAGTTGGGGGGGCCTCCTACAATGAGCAGTTCTTC. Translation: CASSQVGGASYNEQFF.

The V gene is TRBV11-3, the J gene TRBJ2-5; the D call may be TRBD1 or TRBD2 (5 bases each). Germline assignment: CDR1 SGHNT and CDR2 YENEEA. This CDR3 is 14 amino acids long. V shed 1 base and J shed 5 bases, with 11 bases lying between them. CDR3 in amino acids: CASSLVGPGETQYF. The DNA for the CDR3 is TGTGCCAGCAGCTTAGTGGGACCGGGGGAGACCCAGTACTTC.

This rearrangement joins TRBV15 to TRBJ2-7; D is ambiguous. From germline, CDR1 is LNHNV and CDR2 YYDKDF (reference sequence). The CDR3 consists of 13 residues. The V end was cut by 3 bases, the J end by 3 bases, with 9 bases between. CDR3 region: CATSRLVSYEQYF. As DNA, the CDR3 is TGTGCCACCAGCAGGCTGGTAAGCTACGAGCAGTACTTC.

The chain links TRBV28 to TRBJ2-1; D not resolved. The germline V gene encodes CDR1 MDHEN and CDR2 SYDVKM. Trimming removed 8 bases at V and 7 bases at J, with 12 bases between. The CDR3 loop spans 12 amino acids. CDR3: CASGVSENEQFF. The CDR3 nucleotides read TGTGCCAGCGGGGTTTCCGAGAATGAGCAGTTCTTC.

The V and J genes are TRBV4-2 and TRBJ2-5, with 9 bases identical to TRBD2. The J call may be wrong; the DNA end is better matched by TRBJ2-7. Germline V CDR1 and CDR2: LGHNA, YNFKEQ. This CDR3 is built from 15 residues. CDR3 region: CASSQLAGSSYEQYF. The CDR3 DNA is TGTGCCAGCAGCCAACTAGCGGGGAGCTCCTACGAGCAGTACTTC.